The entry below gives a single TCR beta chain sequence along with its context. The sample comes from a study of shared clonotypes between healthy human individuals. In the study overall: Serving as donors were a couple of women and a few men, whose ages spanned 18 to 49.

This CDR3 comprises 16 residues. Germline lookup yields CDR1 SGHRS and CDR2 YFSETQ. Trimming pared 2 bases from V and 6 bases from J, leaving 18 bases between. It was at deep level that the assay was run. Every subset's genomic DNA went evenly onto several immunoSEQ plates. The method was immunoSEQ multiplex PCR; TCRdb's version includes in-frame clones alone and lacks a portion of them. The sample yields approximately 500,000 clones, less than 96% seen once. The chain is built from TRBV5-1 and TRBJ2-1, with D maybe TRBD2 (6 bases). The sequence was collected from a woman aged 25 to 39 in good health. The sequenced sample was naive CD4+ T cells sorted from blood. Subset reported: CD45RA+ positively selected. The CDR3 loop is CASSFTPGLNINEQFF. CDR3 DNA: TGCGCCAGCAGCTTCACCCCGGGACTCAACATCAATGAGCAGTTCTTC.